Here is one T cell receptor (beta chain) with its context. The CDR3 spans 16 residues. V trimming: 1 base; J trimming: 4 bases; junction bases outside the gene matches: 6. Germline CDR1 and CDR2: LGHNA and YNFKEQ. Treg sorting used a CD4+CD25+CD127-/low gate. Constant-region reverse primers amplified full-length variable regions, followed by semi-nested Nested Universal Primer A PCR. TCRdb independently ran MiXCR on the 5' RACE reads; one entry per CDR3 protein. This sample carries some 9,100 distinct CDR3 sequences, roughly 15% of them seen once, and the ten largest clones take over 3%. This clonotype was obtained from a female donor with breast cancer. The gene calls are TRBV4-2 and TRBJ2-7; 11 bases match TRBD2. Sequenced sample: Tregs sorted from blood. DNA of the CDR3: TGTGCCAGCAGCCAAGTGGGCCTAGCGGGAGGATACGAGCAGTACTTC. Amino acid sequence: CASSQVGLAGGYEQYF.